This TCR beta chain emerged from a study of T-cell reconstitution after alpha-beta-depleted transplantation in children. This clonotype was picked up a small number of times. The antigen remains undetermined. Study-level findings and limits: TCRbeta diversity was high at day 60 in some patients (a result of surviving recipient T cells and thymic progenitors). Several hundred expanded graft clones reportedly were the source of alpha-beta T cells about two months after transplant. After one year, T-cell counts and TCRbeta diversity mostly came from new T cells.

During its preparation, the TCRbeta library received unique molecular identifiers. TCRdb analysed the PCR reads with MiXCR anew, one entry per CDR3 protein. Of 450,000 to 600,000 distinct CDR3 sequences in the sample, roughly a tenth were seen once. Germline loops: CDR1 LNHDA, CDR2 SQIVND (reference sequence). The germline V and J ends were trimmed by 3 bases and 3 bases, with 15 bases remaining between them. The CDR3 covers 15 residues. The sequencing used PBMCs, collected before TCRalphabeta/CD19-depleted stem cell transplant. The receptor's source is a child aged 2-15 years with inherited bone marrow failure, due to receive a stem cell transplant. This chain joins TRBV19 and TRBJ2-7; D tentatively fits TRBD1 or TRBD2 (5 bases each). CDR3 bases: TGTGCCAGTAGTATCTTTTCGGGACCTCGCTACGAGCAGTACTTC. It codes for CASSIFSGPRYEQYF.